This T cell receptor beta chain was sequenced for a study of beta chain features in type 1 diabetes. Notes on the study in general: All four CD4+ subsets from Type 1 diabetes patients carried moderately but significantly shorter TCRB CDR3s. No resolution was reached here on whether HLA type influences TCRB rearrangement.

Without exception, sorted populations had purity beyond 95%. Every bit of the isolated RNA underwent reverse transcription, so sequencing read expressed TCRB transcripts. Sequencing was performed with immunoSEQ multiplex PCR; in TCRdb, only in-frame clones are kept and a portion is missing. The sample lists under 200,000 clones, just over 9% occurring once. J gave up 9 bases and V 5 bases, and 13 bases lay outside the gene matches. The CDR3 has 15 residues. CDR1 SGHRS and CDR2 YFSETQ come from the germline V gene. This clone was seen a handful of times. Antigen: not known. The sample consisted of central memory CD4+ T cells from blood. The chain uses TRBV5-1 and TRBJ2-1, with TRBD2 matching 8 bases. The sequence came from a woman under 30 in good health. CDR3 sequence (DNA): TGCGCCAGCAGGAATCTAGCGGGTGGTTCCTTTGAGCAGTTCTTC. It is translated as CASRNLAGGSFEQFF.